Listed here is a single T cell receptor beta chain. Its target is not known. Method: immunoSEQ multiplex PCR; TCRdb's copy keeps in-frame clones and lacks some. This sample has some 86,000 clones, with approximately 90% found just once. The data were obtained in a study of graft-versus-host responses after intestinal transplantation. Study-level information: Transplant types were multivisceral, liver-intestinal, or isolated intestinal. Every transplant recipient was induced with anti-thymocyte globulin, then maintained on tacrolimus and steroids for two to three years.

Overall study results and limits: Association was observed between peak circulating GvH clone levels and early post-transplant HvG declines. Recipient-marrow GvH clones were detected, some having first appeared in ileum or blood.

V lost 0 bases, J lost 4 bases, and 8 bases lay in between. This CDR3 is 14 amino acids long. Per the germline V gene, CDR1 is SGDLS and CDR2 is YYNGEE. Sequencing used unstimulated CD8+ T cells sorted from spleen or lymph node cells, obtained before intestinal transplant. This clonotype was sampled from a human donor who received an intestinal transplant. This chain links TRBV9 with TRBJ2-1, with a possible D match to TRBD2 (5 bases). The CDR3 is CASSVGTEYNEQFF. The CDR3 coding sequence is TGTGCCAGCAGCGTAGGGACTGAGTACAATGAGCAGTTCTTC.